These T cell receptor beta chains were read from a single sample in a study of T cell responses to AZD1222 COVID-19 vaccine. The protocol was immunoSEQ multiplex PCR, while the TCRdb copy is restricted to in-frame clones and leaves out a portion. The repertoire holds about 97,000 clones, with 75% to 90% as singletons. The sample here was peripheral blood, taken on day 0 of AZD1222 vaccination. These receptors were taken from an adult in good health. Each CDR3 is given with its conserved first and last residue. The D gene is left open where the match is weak. Rows give clone size only sometimes, using once, few, many, or a class for an expanded clone.

j_call: TRBJ1-5; d_call: .; v_call: TRBV7-8; clone_size: .; cdr3_aa: CAGSWARNQPQHF; cdr3_nt: TGTGCCGGGTCGTGGGCGCGCAATCAGCCCCAGCATTTT
j_call: TRBJ1-4; d_call: TRBD1; v_call: TRBV18; clone_size: .; cdr3_aa: CASSWDRNEKLFF; cdr3_nt: TGTGCCAGCTCATGGGACAGGAATGAAAAACTGTTTTTT
j_call: TRBJ2-1; d_call: TRBD1; v_call: TRBV7-3; clone_size: .; cdr3_aa: CASREDRDNEQFF; cdr3_nt: TGTGCCAGCAGAGAGGACAGGGACAATGAGCAGTTCTTC
j_call: TRBJ1-4; d_call: .; v_call: TRBV29-1; clone_size: .; cdr3_aa: CSVGSLNANEKLFF; cdr3_nt: TGCAGCGTTGGTTCTCTGAACGCTAATGAAAAACTGTTTTTT
j_call: TRBJ1-5; d_call: TRBD1; v_call: TRBV6-4; clone_size: .; cdr3_aa: CATGFQDRLYQPQHF; cdr3_nt: TGTGCCACCGGATTCCAGGACAGGCTGTATCAGCCCCAGCATTTT
j_call: TRBJ2-5; d_call: .; v_call: TRBV7-6; clone_size: .; cdr3_aa: CASARGGHIEETQYF; cdr3_nt: TGTGCCAGTGCCAGGGGGGGACACATAGAAGAGACCCAGTACTTC
j_call: TRBJ2-7; d_call: TRBD1; v_call: TRBV5-1; clone_size: .; cdr3_aa: CASSLGTGPLEQYF; cdr3_nt: TGCGCCAGCAGCTTGGGGACAGGGCCCCTCGAGCAGTACTTC
j_call: TRBJ1-4; d_call: .; v_call: TRBV18; clone_size: .; cdr3_aa: CASSRSRQGLATNEKLFF; cdr3_nt: TGTGCCAGCTCACGGTCAAGGCAGGGCCTGGCAACTAATGAAAAACTGTTTTTT
j_call: TRBJ2-1; d_call: .; v_call: TRBV5-1; clone_size: .; cdr3_aa: CASSLAASSDYNEQFF; cdr3_nt: TGCGCCAGCAGCTTGGCCGCCTCTAGCGATTACAATGAGCAGTTCTTC
j_call: TRBJ1-1; d_call: .; v_call: TRBV4-1; clone_size: .; cdr3_aa: CASSLLTVNTEAFF; cdr3_nt: TGCGCCAGCAGCCTCTTGACCGTTAACACTGAAGCTTTCTTT
j_call: TRBJ2-2; d_call: TRBD1; v_call: TRBV6-5; clone_size: once; cdr3_aa: CASRLPGQGNGELFF; cdr3_nt: TGTGCCAGCAGGCTTCCGGGACAGGGTAACGGGGAGCTGTTTTTT
j_call: TRBJ2-7; d_call: TRBD2; v_call: TRBV15; clone_size: .; cdr3_aa: CATSRETSPTYEQYF; cdr3_nt: TGTGCCACCAGCAGAGAGACTAGCCCAACCTACGAGCAGTACTTC
j_call: TRBJ2-7; d_call: TRBD1; v_call: TRBV6-6; clone_size: once; cdr3_aa: CASSTRDRGRAYEQYF; cdr3_nt: TGTGCCAGCAGTACCCGGGACAGGGGGCGGGCCTACGAGCAGTACTTC
j_call: TRBJ2-7; d_call: .; v_call: TRBV20-1; clone_size: .; cdr3_aa: CSAKSYEQYF; cdr3_nt: TGCAGTGCAAAAAGTTACGAGCAGTACTTC
j_call: TRBJ2-5; d_call: TRBD2; v_call: TRBV6-5; clone_size: .; cdr3_aa: CASSSAAGGGETQYF; cdr3_nt: TGTGCCAGCAGTTCGGCAGCGGGGGGGGGAGAGACCCAGTACTTC
j_call: TRBJ1-4; d_call: .; v_call: TRBV14; clone_size: .; cdr3_aa: CASSQDQTGRREKLFF; cdr3_nt: TGTGCCAGCAGCCAAGATCAAACAGGGAGGCGCGAAAAACTGTTTTTT
j_call: TRBJ2-6; d_call: TRBD1; v_call: TRBV24-1; clone_size: .; cdr3_aa: CATSQGAGANVLTF; cdr3_nt: TGTGCCACCAGCCAGGGGGCTGGGGCCAACGTCCTGACTTTC
j_call: TRBJ1-5; d_call: .; v_call: TRBV24-1; clone_size: .; cdr3_aa: CATSDSGQPQHF; cdr3_nt: TGTGCCACCAGTGATTCTGGCCAGCCCCAGCATTTT
j_call: TRBJ2-1; d_call: .; v_call: TRBV6-1; clone_size: .; cdr3_aa: CASSPRGYYNEQFF; cdr3_nt: TGTGCCAGCAGCCCCAGGGGCTACTACAATGAGCAGTTCTTC
j_call: TRBJ2-5; d_call: TRBD1; v_call: TRBV24-1; clone_size: .; cdr3_aa: CATSDSTEGQGEETQYF; cdr3_nt: TGTGCCACCAGTGATTCCACTGAAGGACAGGGGGAAGAGACCCAGTACTTC